One and the same sample provided the 30 T cell receptor beta chains below, sequenced in a study of OX40 agonist ivuxolimab in advanced cancers. The assay was immunoSEQ multiplex PCR, and TCRdb's table has in-frame clones only and misses some. This table holds some 85,000 clones, about 91% found once. Sample: CD4+ or CD8+ T cells sorted from blood, taken in a trial of the OX40 agonist ivuxolimab. These receptors all come from an adult with an advanced solid tumor such as melanoma, head and neck, liver or kidney cancer.

The J gene is TRBJ2-3, the V gene TRBV7-9; D gene ambiguous. This CDR3 contains 12 residues. The germline gives CDR1 SEHNR, CDR2 FQNEAQ (reference sequence). The V gene lost 1 base and the J gene lost 4 bases, with 3 bases spanning the gap. The CDR3 sequence: CASSLVADTQYF. CDR3 sequence (DNA): TGTGCCAGCAGCTTAGTGGCAGATACGCAGTATTTT.

This chain uses TRBV29-1 with TRBJ2-1, with unresolved D. The V gene's germline CDR1 is SQVTM and CDR2 ANQGSEA. Trimming took off 4 bases at V and 4 bases at J, with 5 bases between the two ends. The CDR3 is 11 residues long. CDR3 region: CSVVLYNEQFF. In DNA form, the CDR3 reads TGCAGCGTTGTACTATACAATGAGCAGTTCTTC.

The J gene is TRBJ2-3, the V gene TRBV29-1; D is unresolved. Trimming cost V 4 bases and J 0 bases, with 14 bases left between them. The CDR3 contains 15 residues. Per the germline V gene, CDR1 is SQVTM and CDR2 is ANQGSEA. CDR3 DNA: TGCAGCGTTGTGGGGTCGGCCACTAGCACAGATACGCAGTATTTT. Encoded protein: CSVVGSATSTDTQYF.

The chain has TRBV6-6 and TRBJ1-3; D is uncertain. V was pared by 6 bases and J by 0 bases, with 9 bases between. The CDR3 is 14 amino acids. CDR1 MNHNY and CDR2 SVGAGI come from the germline V gene (reference sequence). The CDR3 DNA reads as TGTGCCAGCAGCTCGGGCCACTCTGGAAACACCATATATTTT. Protein product: CASSSGHSGNTIYF.

The rearrangement uses TRBV14 and TRBJ2-7, with TRBD2 matching over 9 bases. Germline trimming cut 4 bases from V and 6 bases from J; bases unmatched to any gene: 10. Germline values: CDR1 SGHDN, CDR2 FVKESK. This CDR3 contains 15 residues. The CDR3 loop is CASSLPGTSQGEQYF. In DNA form, the CDR3 reads TGTGCCAGCAGCCTCCCCGGGACTAGCCAAGGCGAGCAGTACTTC.

The V gene is TRBV27, the J gene TRBJ2-5; 11 nucleotides match TRBD1. The CDR3 is made up of 15 amino acids. V lost 3 bases to trimming and J lost 0 bases; unmatched junction nucleotides: 0. CDR1 and CDR2 from the germline V gene are MNHEY and SMNVEV (reference sequence). DNA for the CDR3: TGTGCCAGCAGTTTGGACAGGGGGCACCAAGAGACCCAGTACTTC. Its protein is CASSLDRGHQETQYF.

The V call is TRBV25-1, the J call TRBJ1-1; D gene uncertain. The CDR3 sequence is 12 residues long. Germline V gene data show CDR1 as MGHDK and CDR2 as SYGVNS. Trimming took 6 bases from V and 0 from J, leaving 5 bases between them. The CDR3 is CASRTLNTEAFF. For the CDR3, the DNA is TGTGCCAGCAGAACTCTGAACACTGAAGCTTTCTTT.

The DNA of the CDR3 is TGTGCCAGCAGCTTATCAGCAGGGACTAACTATGGCTACACCTTC. This encodes CASSLSAGTNYGYTF. The chain is built from TRBV11-2 and TRBJ1-2, with D tentatively TRBD1 (5 bases). V was pared by 2 bases and J by 0 bases, with 10 bases between. CDR3 length: 15 amino acids. Germline V CDR1 and CDR2: SGHAT, FQNNGV.

The chain combines TRBV18 with TRBJ2-1; 14 bases match TRBD2. This CDR3 comprises 17 residues. V lost 2 bases, J lost 8 bases, and 8 bases stayed unmatched. CDR1 is KGHSH and CDR2 is LQKENI in the germline V gene. The CDR3 DNA reads TGTGCCAGCTCACCAATCCCCGGGACTAGCGGGAGTCATGAGCAGTTCTTC. Translation gives CASSPIPGTSGSHEQFF. The variable domain in full, completed from reference TRBV18 and TRBJ2-1, reads NAGVMQNPRHLVRRRGQEARLRCSPMKGHSHVYWYRQLPEEGLKFMVYLQKENIIDESGMPKERFSAEFPKEGPSILRIQQVVRGDSAAYFCASSPIPGTSGSHEQFFGPGTRLTVL.

The chain is built from TRBV10-3 and TRBJ2-6; 12 bases match TRBD1. CDR1 ENHRY and CDR2 SYGVKD come from the germline V gene. This CDR3 comprises 17 residues. J lost 1 base, V lost 10 bases, and 8 bases had no gene match. CDR3 in DNA: TGTGCCACCTTACCGGGACAGGGGGCGTCTGGGGCCAACGTCCTGACTTTC. Protein sequence: CATLPGQGASGANVLTF.

The V and J genes are TRBV5-4 and TRBJ2-2, with 9 bases that match TRBD1. The junction had 5 bases not matched to a gene; V was cut back by 4 bases and J by 7 bases. The CDR3 length is 14 residues. Germline-derived CDR1 and CDR2 are SGHNT and YYREEE (reference sequence). CDR3: CASSPGQGIGELFF. CDR3 sequence (DNA): TGTGCCAGCAGCCCAGGACAGGGGATCGGGGAGCTGTTTTTT.

This clone was observed a handful of times. The chain links TRBV14 to TRBJ1-1; D remains ambiguous. The CDR3 contains 13 residues. Trimming removed 3 bases at V and 5 bases at J, with 10 bases between. Germline CDR1 is SGHDN and CDR2 is FVKESK. The CDR3 here is CASSQTRGTEAFF. CDR3 DNA sequence: TGTGCCAGCAGCCAGACGCGGGGAACTGAAGCTTTCTTT.

V is TRBV19 and J is TRBJ2-7; 10 positions match TRBD2. This CDR3 region has 15 residues. Germline assignment: CDR1 LNHDA and CDR2 SQIVND (reference sequence). The V segment lost 4 bases and the J segment 3 bases; nucleotides outside the gene matches: 6. CDR3 residues: CASSKVASGSYEQYF. In nucleotides, the CDR3 is TGTGCCAGTAGTAAGGTGGCTAGCGGGAGCTACGAGCAGTACTTC.

The chain combines TRBV2 with TRBJ2-7; 15 bases are a match to TRBD2. This CDR3 is 16 amino acids long. The V gene's germline CDR1 is SNHLY and CDR2 FYNNEI. The trim removed 6 bases at V and 5 bases at J, leaving 8 bases unmatched. The CDR3 protein is CASRARTSGRGDEQYF. In nucleotides, the CDR3 is TGTGCCAGCAGAGCAAGGACTAGCGGGAGGGGAGACGAGCAGTACTTC.

V usage is TRBV7-9 and J usage is TRBJ1-3, with D hard to call. Trimming stripped 5 bases from V and 8 bases from J, with 7 bases between. Germline loops: CDR1 SEHNR, CDR2 FQNEAQ (reference sequence). The CDR3 sequence is 11 residues long. The CDR3 DNA sequence: TGTGCCAGCAGCCGGGTTGACACCATATATTTT. Amino acid sequence: CASSRVDTIYF.

The rearrangement links TRBV28 to TRBJ2-7; the D gene is possibly TRBD1 (6 bases). With 5 bases removed from V and 6 bases from J, the gap between germline ends came to 20 bases. CDR3 length equals 15 residues. Looked up from germline, CDR1 is MDHEN and CDR2 is SYDVKM. As DNA, the CDR3 is TGTGCCAGCAGTCCTTTACAGGGACGCTTGGCCGAGCAGTACTTC. Translation gives CASSPLQGRLAEQYF.

The rearrangement links TRBV5-1 to TRBJ2-7; no clear D gene. Germline V gene sequence: CDR1 SGHRS, CDR2 YFSETQ. The V end lost 0 bases, the J end lost 3 bases, and 7 bases lay between the germline ends. CDR3 size: 13 residues. Here the CDR3 reads CASSLGYNYEQYF. As DNA, the CDR3 is TGCGCCAGCAGCTTGGGGTATAACTACGAGCAGTACTTC.

This chain uses TRBV28 with TRBJ2-1; 7 nucleotides agree with TRBD1. Unmatched junction bases numbered 12, after V lost 5 bases and J lost 8 bases. The CDR3 is made up of 15 amino acids. CDR1 and CDR2 (germline): MDHEN, SYDVKM. The CDR3 bases are TGTGCCAGCAGTGCCTCTCGGACAGGTCTCCATGAGCAGTTCTTC. Its translation is CASSASRTGLHEQFF.

The CDR3 DNA sequence: TGTGCCAGCAGCCCGCAGGGGAACTCCTACAATGAGCAGTTCTTC. The encoded protein is CASSPQGNSYNEQFF. The chain couples TRBV9 to TRBJ2-1, with a possible D match to TRBD1 (6 bases). Trimming pared 4 bases from V and 0 bases from J, leaving 11 bases between. Germline values: CDR1 SGDLS, CDR2 YYNGEE. The CDR3 covers 15 residues.

This CDR3 reads CASSLGLGQGGQPQHF. CDR3 coding DNA: TGTGCCAGCAGCTTAGGTTTAGGACAGGGGGGACAGCCCCAGCATTTT. V usage is TRBV11-2 and J usage is TRBJ1-5; 10 positions agree with TRBD1. Germline V gene data show CDR1 as SGHAT and CDR2 as FQNNGV. The junction had 7 bases not matched to a gene; V was cut back by 1 base and J by 7 bases. This CDR3 is built from 16 residues.

The chain is built from TRBV28 and TRBJ2-1; perhaps D is TRBD1 or TRBD2 (6 bases each). Germline assignment: CDR1 MDHEN and CDR2 SYDVKM. The CDR3 extends over 15 amino acids. V shed 8 bases and J shed 0 bases, with 14 bases lying between them. CDR3 coding DNA: TGTGCCAGCGGAGGGGGGCCGAGCTCCTACAATGAGCAGTTCTTC. Its protein is CASGGGPSSYNEQFF.

Notes on this clone: Other nucleotide sequences in the sample specify the same CDR3. The chain uses TRBV4-3 and TRBJ2-3, with 9 bases fitting TRBD2. CDR1 is LGHNA and CDR2 is YSLEER in the germline V gene. V lost 2 bases and J lost 0; bases outside the gene matches: 0. This CDR3 contains 15 residues. CDR3 residues: CASSQTSGSTDTQYF. The CDR3 DNA reads as TGCGCCAGCAGCCAAACTAGCGGGAGCACAGATACGCAGTATTTT.

The chain is built from TRBV29-1 and TRBJ1-5, with 7 bases aligning to TRBD1. The J segment lost 3 bases and the V segment lost 6 bases, leaving 5 bases of the junction unmatched. Per the germline V gene, CDR1 is SQVTM and CDR2 is ANQGSEA. This CDR3 has 13 residues. CDR3 in amino acids: CSVQQGPNQPQHF. CDR3 nucleotide sequence: TGCAGCGTCCAACAGGGGCCCAATCAGCCCCAGCATTTT.

The chain links TRBV5-1 to TRBJ2-2, with D tentatively TRBD1 (5 bases). The V and J ends lost 4 bases and 7 bases respectively, with 14 bases between them. This CDR3 has 14 residues. CDR1 is SGHRS, CDR2 YFSETQ, per germline. The CDR3 sequence is CASSPGRAGGELFF. In DNA, the CDR3 is TGCGCCAGCAGCCCCGGCAGGGCTGGCGGGGAGCTGTTTTTT.

This clone was seen once. The chain recombines TRBV10-3 with TRBJ2-1, with 12 bases lining up with TRBD2. J was trimmed by 8 bases and V by 5 bases; bases with no gene match: 4. This CDR3 region has 14 residues. Germline CDR1 is ENHRY and CDR2 is SYGVKD. The CDR3, as DNA: TGTGCCATCAGTAGACTAGCGGGAGAAGATGAGCAGTTCTTC. It codes for CAISRLAGEDEQFF.

The V call is TRBV11-2, the J call TRBJ2-3; D not certain. There are 14 residues in the CDR3. CDR1 SGHAT and CDR2 FQNNGV come from the germline V gene. The V end was cut by 0 bases, the J end by 7 bases, with 11 bases between. The DNA for the CDR3 is TGTGCCAGCAGCTTAGATGCGAGCGCCCATACGCAGTATTTT. Translating gives CASSLDASAHTQYF.

The V call is TRBV28, the J call TRBJ2-3, with D maybe TRBD1 (5 bases). Germline assignment: CDR1 MDHEN and CDR2 SYDVKM. Trimming pared 5 bases from V and 10 bases from J, leaving 13 bases between. CDR3 length: 12 residues. For the CDR3, the DNA is TGTGCCAGCAGTACACAGGCGGTGGCGCAGTATTTT. It yields the protein CASSTQAVAQYF. Full variable domain (rest looked up from reference TRBV28 and TRBJ2-3): DVKVTQSSRYLVKRTGEKVFLECVQDMDHENMFWYRQDPGLGLRLIYFSYDVKMKEKGDIPEGYSVSREKKERFSLILESASTNQTSMYLCASSTQAVAQYFGPGTRLTVL.

CDR3 residues: CASTGAESSGANVLTF. The DNA of the CDR3 is TGTGCCAGTACAGGGGCGGAAAGCTCTGGGGCCAACGTCCTGACTTTC. The genes are TRBV19 and TRBJ2-6, with D perhaps matching TRBD1 (6 bases). CDR1 and CDR2 (germline): LNHDA, SQIVND (reference sequence). The CDR3 loop spans 16 amino acids. Trimming cost V 7 bases and J 0 bases, with 13 bases left between them.

The chain has TRBV27 and TRBJ2-7; TRBD1 is a possible D gene (5 bases). From germline, CDR1 is MNHEY and CDR2 SMNVEV (reference sequence). V dropped 3 bases and J dropped 4 bases, with 16 bases sitting between them. This CDR3 spans 15 amino acids. This CDR3 is CASSFRAGYPYEQYF. The CDR3 DNA is TGTGCCAGCAGTTTTCGGGCAGGGTATCCGTACGAGCAGTACTTC.

The gene calls are TRBV2 and TRBJ2-2; the match to TRBD1 covers 11 bases. The J segment lost 2 bases and the V segment lost 11 bases, leaving 4 bases of the junction unmatched. There are 14 residues in the CDR3. Germline V gives CDR1 SNHLY, CDR2 FYNNEI. CDR3 DNA: TGTGCCGGAAGGACAGGGGGCAACACCGGGGAGCTGTTTTTT. It is translated as CAGRTGGNTGELFF. Variable domain in full (rest from reference TRBV2 and TRBJ2-2): EPEVTQTPSHQVTQMGQEVILRCVPISNHLYFYWYRQILGQKVEFLVSFYNNEISEKSEIFDDQFSVERPDGSNFTLKIRSTKLEDSAMYFCAGRTGGNTGELFFGEGSRLTVL.